This T cell receptor (beta chain) appears in the sequencing data of a study of T cells in Graves' hyperthyroidism and ophthalmopathy. Findings of the study overall: In blood, most of the thyroid clonotypes expanded above 0.001 were also present.

Trimming took 6 bases from V and 0 from J; bases not matched to a gene: 2. The CDR3 has 14 residues. CDR1 is ENHRY and CDR2 is SYGVKD in the germline V gene. Amplified TCR beta CDR3 regions derived from RNA transcripts. RT-PCR in the first round (using the HTBI primer set) targeted the TCR CDR3. TCRdb reprocessed the multiplex PCR reads via MiXCR and lists one record per CDR3 protein. Here the sample spans around 720,000 distinct CDR3 sequences, over 35% being singletons. Clinical symptoms, serum thyroxine, TRAb, thyroid ultrasound and orbital computed tomography established diagnosis. Comment on this clonotype: Its antigen remains unidentified.

The sample taken for sequencing was blood. This sequence was found in a woman in her thirties or forties with Graves' hyperthyroidism. This chain uses TRBV10-3 with TRBJ2-7; the match to TRBD1 covers 10 bases. The CDR3 region has the DNA TGTGCCATCAGAGGGACAGGGGTCTCCTACGAGCAGTACTTC. Protein: CAIRGTGVSYEQYF.